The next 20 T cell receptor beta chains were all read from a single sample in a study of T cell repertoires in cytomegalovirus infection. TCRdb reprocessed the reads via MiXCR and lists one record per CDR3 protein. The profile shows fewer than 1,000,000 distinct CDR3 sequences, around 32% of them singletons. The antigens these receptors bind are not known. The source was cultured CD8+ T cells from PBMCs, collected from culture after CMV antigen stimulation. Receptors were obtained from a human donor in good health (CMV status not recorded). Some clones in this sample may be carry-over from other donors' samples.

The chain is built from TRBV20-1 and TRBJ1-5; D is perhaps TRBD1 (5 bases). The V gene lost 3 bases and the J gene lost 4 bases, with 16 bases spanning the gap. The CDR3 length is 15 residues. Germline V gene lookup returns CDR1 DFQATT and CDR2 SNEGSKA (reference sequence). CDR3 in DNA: TGCAGTGCTAGTTCGGTCAGGGAGGGGAATCAGCCCCAGCATTTT. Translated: CSASSVREGNQPQHF.

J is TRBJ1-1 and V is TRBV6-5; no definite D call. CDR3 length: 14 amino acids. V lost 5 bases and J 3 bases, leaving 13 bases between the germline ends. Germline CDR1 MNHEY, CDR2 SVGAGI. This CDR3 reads CASSVRDGDTEAFF. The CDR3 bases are TGTGCCAGCAGTGTCCGGGATGGGGACACTGAAGCTTTCTTT.

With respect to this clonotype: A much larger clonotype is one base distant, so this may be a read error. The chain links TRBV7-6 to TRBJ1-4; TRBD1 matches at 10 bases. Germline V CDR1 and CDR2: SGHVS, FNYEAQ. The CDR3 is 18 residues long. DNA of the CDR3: TGTACCAGCAGCGGAGACAGGGGGCCCCCCGCAACTAATGAAAAACTGTTTTTT. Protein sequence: CTSSGDRGPPATNEKLFF.

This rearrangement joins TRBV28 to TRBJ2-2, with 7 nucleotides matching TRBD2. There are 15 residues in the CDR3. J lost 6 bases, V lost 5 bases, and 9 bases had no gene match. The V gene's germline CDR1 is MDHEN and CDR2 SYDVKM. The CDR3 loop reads CASSLSGVLAGELFF. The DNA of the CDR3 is TGTGCCAGCAGTCTAAGCGGGGTGTTGGCCGGGGAGCTGTTTTTT.

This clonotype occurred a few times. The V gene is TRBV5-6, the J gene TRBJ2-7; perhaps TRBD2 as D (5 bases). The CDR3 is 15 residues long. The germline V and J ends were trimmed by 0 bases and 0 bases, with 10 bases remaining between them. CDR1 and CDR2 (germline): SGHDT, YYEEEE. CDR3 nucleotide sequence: TGTGCCAGCAGCTTGGACTGGGAGCCCTCCTACGAGCAGTACTTC. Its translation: CASSLDWEPSYEQYF.

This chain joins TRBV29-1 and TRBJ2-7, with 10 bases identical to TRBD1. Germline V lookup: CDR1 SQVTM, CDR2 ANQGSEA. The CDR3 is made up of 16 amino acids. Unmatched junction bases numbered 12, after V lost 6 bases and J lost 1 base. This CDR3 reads CSVVRQGALWSYEQYF. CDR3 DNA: TGCAGCGTGGTCAGACAGGGGGCTCTATGGTCCTACGAGCAGTACTTC.

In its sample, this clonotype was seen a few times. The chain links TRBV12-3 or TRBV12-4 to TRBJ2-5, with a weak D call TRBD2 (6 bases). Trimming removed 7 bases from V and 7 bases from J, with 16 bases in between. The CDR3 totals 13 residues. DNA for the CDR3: TGTGCCAGCACACCCCGCCCCGGGGGGACCCAGTACTTC. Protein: CASTPRPGGTQYF.

This chain's CDR3 is CASSLSWTGLGLYGYTF. DNA of the CDR3: TGTGCCAGCAGTTTATCGTGGACAGGGTTGGGCCTCTATGGCTACACCTTC. The V and J genes are TRBV27 and TRBJ1-2; 8 bases fit TRBD1. This CDR3 contains 17 residues. V shed 0 bases and J 4 bases; nucleotides not matched to a gene: 10. Looked up from germline, CDR1 is MNHEY and CDR2 is SMNVEV (reference sequence).

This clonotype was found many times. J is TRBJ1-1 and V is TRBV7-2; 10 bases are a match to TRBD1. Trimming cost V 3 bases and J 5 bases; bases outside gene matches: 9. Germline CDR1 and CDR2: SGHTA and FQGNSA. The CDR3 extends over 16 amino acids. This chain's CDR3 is CASSFRDRGRGTEAFF. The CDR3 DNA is TGTGCCAGCAGCTTTCGGGACAGGGGACGAGGAACTGAAGCTTTCTTT. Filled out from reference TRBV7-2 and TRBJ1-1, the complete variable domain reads GAGVSQSPSNKVTEKGKDVELRCDPISGHTALYWYRQSLGQGLEFLIYFQGNSAPDKSGLPSDRFSAERTGGSVSTLTIQRTQQEDSAVYLCASSFRDRGRGTEAFFGQGTRLTVV.

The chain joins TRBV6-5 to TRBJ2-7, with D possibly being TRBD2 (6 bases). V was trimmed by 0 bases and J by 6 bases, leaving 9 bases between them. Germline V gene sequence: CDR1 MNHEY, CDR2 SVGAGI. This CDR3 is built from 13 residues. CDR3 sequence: CASSYSQGGEQYV. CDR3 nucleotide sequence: TGTGCCAGCAGTTACTCGCAGGGAGGCGAGCAGTACGTC.

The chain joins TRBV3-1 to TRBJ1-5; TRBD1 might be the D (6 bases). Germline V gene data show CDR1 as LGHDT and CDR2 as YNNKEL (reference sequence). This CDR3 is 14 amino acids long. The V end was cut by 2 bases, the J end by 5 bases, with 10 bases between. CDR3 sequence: CASSQQGYHQPQHF. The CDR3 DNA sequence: TGTGCCAGCAGCCAACAGGGGTATCATCAGCCCCAGCATTTT.

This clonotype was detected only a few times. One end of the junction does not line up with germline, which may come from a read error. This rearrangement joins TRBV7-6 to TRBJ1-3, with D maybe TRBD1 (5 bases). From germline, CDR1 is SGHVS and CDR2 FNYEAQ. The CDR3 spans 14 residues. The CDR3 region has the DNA TGTGCTAGCAGTTTGGACATCTCTGGAAACACCATATATTTT. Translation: CASSLDISGNTIYF.

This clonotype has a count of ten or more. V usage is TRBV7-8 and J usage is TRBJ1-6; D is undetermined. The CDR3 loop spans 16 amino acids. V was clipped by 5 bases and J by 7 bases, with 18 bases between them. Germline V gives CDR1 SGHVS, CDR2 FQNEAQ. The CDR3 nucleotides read TGTGCCAGCAGCAAGAACGGGAAGGTGGGGAATTCACCCCTCCACTTT. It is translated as CASSKNGKVGNSPLHF.

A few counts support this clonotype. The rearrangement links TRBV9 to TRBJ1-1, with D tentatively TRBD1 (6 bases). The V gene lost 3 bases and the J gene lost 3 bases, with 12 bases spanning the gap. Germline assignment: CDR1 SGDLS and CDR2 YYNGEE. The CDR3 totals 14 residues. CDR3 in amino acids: CASSAGGLDTEAFF. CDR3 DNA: TGTGCCAGCAGCGCGGGGGGCCTTGACACTGAAGCTTTCTTT.

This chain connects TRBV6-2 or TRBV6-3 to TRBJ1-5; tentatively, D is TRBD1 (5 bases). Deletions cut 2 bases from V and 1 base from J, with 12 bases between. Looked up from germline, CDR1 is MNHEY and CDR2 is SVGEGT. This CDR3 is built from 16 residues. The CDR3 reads CASSYLGPRSNQPQHF. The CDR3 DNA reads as TGTGCCAGCAGTTACCTGGGACCGCGGAGCAATCAGCCCCAGCATTTT.

The CDR3 reads CASSGAGGGGTEAFF. The CDR3 region has the DNA TGCGCCAGCAGTGGCGCAGGCGGGGGGGGCACTGAAGCTTTCTTT. The chain couples TRBV4-1 to TRBJ1-1; tentatively, D is TRBD1 (5 bases). Per the germline V gene, CDR1 is MGHRA and CDR2 is YSYEKL. Between the trimmed V and J ends, which lost 6 bases and 4 bases, there was a span of 18 bases. The CDR3 has 15 amino acids.

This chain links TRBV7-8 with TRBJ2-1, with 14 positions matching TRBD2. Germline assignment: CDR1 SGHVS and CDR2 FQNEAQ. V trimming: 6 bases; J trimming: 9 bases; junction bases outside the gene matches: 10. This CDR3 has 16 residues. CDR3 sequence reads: CASRARLAGGLGEQFF. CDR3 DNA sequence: TGTGCCAGCAGAGCAAGACTAGCGGGGGGGCTGGGTGAGCAGTTCTTC.

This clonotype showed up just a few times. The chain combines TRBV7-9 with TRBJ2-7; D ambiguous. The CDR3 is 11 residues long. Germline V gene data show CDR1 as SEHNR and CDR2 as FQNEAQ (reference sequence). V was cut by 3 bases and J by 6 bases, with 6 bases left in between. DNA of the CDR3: TGTGCCAGCAGCTTCCCCCCCGAGCAGTACTTC. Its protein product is CASSFPPEQYF. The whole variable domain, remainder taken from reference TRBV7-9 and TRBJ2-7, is DTGVSQNPRHKITKRGQNVTFRCDPISEHNRLYWYRQTLGQGPEFLTYFQNEAQLEKSRLLSDRFSAERPKGSFSTLEIQRTEQGDSAMYLCASSFPPEQYFGPGTRLTVT.

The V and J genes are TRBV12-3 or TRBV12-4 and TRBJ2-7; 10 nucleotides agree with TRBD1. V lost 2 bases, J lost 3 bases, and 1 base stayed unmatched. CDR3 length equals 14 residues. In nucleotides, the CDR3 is TGTGCCAGCAGTTTATGGGACAGGGGCTACGAGCAGTACTTC. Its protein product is CASSLWDRGYEQYF.

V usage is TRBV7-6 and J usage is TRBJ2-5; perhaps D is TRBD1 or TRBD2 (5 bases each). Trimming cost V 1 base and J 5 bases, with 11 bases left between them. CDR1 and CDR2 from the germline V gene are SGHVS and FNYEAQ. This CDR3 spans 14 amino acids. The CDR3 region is CASSLGGGTETQYF. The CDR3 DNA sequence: TGTGCCAGCAGCTTAGGTGGGGGTACGGAGACCCAGTACTTC.